This T cell receptor beta chain came from a study of T cells in Graves' hyperthyroidism and ophthalmopathy. Clinical symptoms, serum thyroxine, TRAb, thyroid ultrasound and orbital computed tomography informed diagnoses. CDR1 and CDR2 (germline): SGHAT, FQNNGV. CDR3 length: 17 residues. V lost 1 base to trimming and J lost 5 bases; unmatched junction nucleotides: 8. TCR beta CDR3 regions were amplified from RNA. HTBI primers were the set used in a first-round RT-PCR of the TCR CDR3. MiXCR, run by TCRdb on the multiplex PCR reads, gives a single entry per CDR3 protein. The table includes about 260,000 distinct CDR3 sequences, about 20% detected once.

J is TRBJ2-1 and V is TRBV11-2; 10 bases line up with TRBD2. The receptor was derived from a young man with Graves' ophthalmopathy. Sequenced input: blood. CDR3 protein: CASSLGGLGLANNEQFF. CDR3 bases: TGTGCCAGCAGCTTAGGTGGGTTGGGACTAGCGAACAATGAGCAGTTCTTC.